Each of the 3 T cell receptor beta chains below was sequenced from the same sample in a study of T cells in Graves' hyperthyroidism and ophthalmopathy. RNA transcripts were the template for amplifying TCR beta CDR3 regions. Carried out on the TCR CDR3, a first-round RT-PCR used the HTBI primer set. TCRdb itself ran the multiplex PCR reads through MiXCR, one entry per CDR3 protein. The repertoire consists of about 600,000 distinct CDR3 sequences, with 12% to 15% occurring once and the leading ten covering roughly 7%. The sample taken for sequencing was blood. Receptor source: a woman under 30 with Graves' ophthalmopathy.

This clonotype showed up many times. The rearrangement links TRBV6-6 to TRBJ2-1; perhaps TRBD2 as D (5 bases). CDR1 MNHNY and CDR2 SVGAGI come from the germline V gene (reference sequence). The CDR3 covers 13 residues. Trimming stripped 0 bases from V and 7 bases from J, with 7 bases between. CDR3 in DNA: TGTGCCAGCAGTTACTCACTAGTAAATGAGCAGTTCTTC. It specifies CASSYSLVNEQFF.

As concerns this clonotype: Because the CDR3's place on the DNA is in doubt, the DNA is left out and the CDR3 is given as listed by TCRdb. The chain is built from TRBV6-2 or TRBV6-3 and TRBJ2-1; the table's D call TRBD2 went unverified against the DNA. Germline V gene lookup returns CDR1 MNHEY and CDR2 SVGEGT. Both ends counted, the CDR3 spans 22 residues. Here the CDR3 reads CASSFYICSARDGRASYNEQFF.

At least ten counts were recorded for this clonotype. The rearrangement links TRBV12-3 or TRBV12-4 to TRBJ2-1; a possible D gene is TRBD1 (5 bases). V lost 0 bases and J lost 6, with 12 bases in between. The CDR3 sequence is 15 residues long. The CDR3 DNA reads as TGTGCCAGCAGTTTAGCTGGGGCGTCGTCCAATGAGCAGTTCTTC. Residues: CASSLAGASSNEQFF.